In this sample, the clone carrying this T cell receptor (beta chain) turned up many times. The data originate from a study of spatial heterogeneity in lung cancer. The sample's time point: sample taken at primary tumor resection. The donor population consisted of 72 patients with untreated, early-stage non-small cell lung cancer. Unsorted tumor, nontumor lung tissue or cryopreserved PBMC supplied the whole RNA. The library protocol tagged each TCR cDNA with a unique molecular identifier. A single record per CDR3 protein comes from TCRdb applying MiXCR to the 5' RACE reads. The table records tens of thousands of distinct CDR3 sequences, 5% to 6.5% of them present only once. J lost 7 bases, V lost 3 bases, and 7 bases had no gene match. The CDR3 is made up of 13 amino acids. Germline V gene lookup returns CDR1 DFQATT and CDR2 SNEGSKA (reference sequence).

Specimen: PBMCs, collected at surgery. V is TRBV20-1 and J is TRBJ1-2; TRBD1 aligns across 8 bases. This clonotype originated in a female donor with early-stage non-small cell lung cancer. CDR3 bases: TGCAGTGCTAGTTTGACAGGGGAGGTTGGCTACACCTTC. Translated: CSASLTGEVGYTF.